The rows below give T cell receptor beta chains drawn from one sample of a study of blood T cell repertoires in COVID-19. Sequenced by immunoSEQ multiplex PCR; TCRdb stores in-frame clones only, minus some. This sample has about 100,000 clones, with 85% to 90% found just once. Material for sequencing was peripheral blood. The receptors were sampled from a human donor in a cohort sampled during active COVID-19. Both conserved end residues are part of each CDR3. D genes are given only for firm matches. Size values are once, few and many counts, or a class for expanded clones, and some rows have none.

D	V	size	J	CDR3	DNA
NA	TRBV5-5	NA	TRBJ2-1	CASSITSNEQFF	TGTGCCAGCAGCATAACTAGCAATGAGCAGTTCTTC
NA	TRBV6-2/TRBV6-3	NA	TRBJ2-1	CASSYSAEHNEQFF	TGTGCCAGCAGTTATTCGGCGGAGCACAATGAGCAGTTCTTC
NA	TRBV27	NA	TRBJ2-4	CASSVQGAKNIQYF	TGTGCCAGCAGCGTACAGGGAGCCAAAAACATTCAGTACTTC
NA	TRBV5-6	NA	TRBJ1-3	CASSPNQGYGNTIYF	TGTGCCAGCAGCCCTAACCAGGGGTATGGAAACACCATATATTTT
TRBD2	TRBV5-6	NA	TRBJ2-7	CASSRGGFYEQYF	TGTGCCAGCAGCCGCGGGGGGTTCTACGAGCAGTACTTC
TRBD2	TRBV5-5	few	TRBJ2-7	CASSAGLAGHYEQYF	TGTGCCAGCAGCGCCGGACTAGCGGGGCACTACGAGCAGTACTTC
TRBD2	TRBV27	NA	TRBJ2-3	CASSPTSREGSDTQYF	TGTGCCAGCAGTCCGACTAGCCGTGAAGGGTCAGATACGCAGTATTTT
TRBD2	TRBV7-8	NA	TRBJ2-1	CASSAGLAGYNEQFF	TGTGCCAGCAGCGCCGGACTAGCGGGCTACAATGAGCAGTTCTTC
TRBD2	TRBV28	NA	TRBJ2-2	CASTRGLAGVSTGELFF	TGTGCCAGCACCCGTGGTCTAGCGGGAGTAAGCACCGGGGAGCTGTTTTTT
TRBD1	TRBV5-1	NA	TRBJ1-2	CASSKGQGADYGYTF	TGCGCCAGCAGCAAGGGACAGGGGGCTGACTATGGCTACACCTTC
NA	TRBV19	NA	TRBJ2-7	CASSQDRDSYEQYF	TGTGCCAGTAGTCAGGACAGAGATTCCTACGAGCAGTACTTC
TRBD2	TRBV6-6	NA	TRBJ2-7	CASTSSGSSKQYF	TGTGCCAGCACCTCTAGCGGGAGTTCTAAGCAGTACTTC
NA	TRBV12-3/TRBV12-4	NA	TRBJ1-1	CASSLLEGAFF	TGTGCCAGCAGTTTACTAGAGGGAGCTTTCTTT
TRBD1	TRBV6-2/TRBV6-3	NA	TRBJ2-2	CASSYTRPGQGLSTGELFF	TGTGCCAGCAGTTACACGCGTCCGGGACAGGGGCTAAGCACCGGGGAGCTGTTTTTT
NA	TRBV6-5	NA	TRBJ1-4	CASRFTGFSEKLFF	TGTGCCAGCAGGTTTACAGGGTTCTCGGAAAAACTGTTTTTT
TRBD2	TRBV5-1	NA	TRBJ2-5	CASSLRAGGPPETQYF	TGCGCCAGCAGCTTACGAGCGGGAGGGCCCCCAGAGACCCAGTACTTC
TRBD1	TRBV9	NA	TRBJ1-1	CASGRGTGGILTEAFF	TGTGCCAGCGGGCGTGGGACAGGGGGCATTTTAACTGAAGCTTTCTTT
TRBD1	TRBV6-5	NA	TRBJ2-7	CASSSGTGGTYEQYF	TGTGCCAGCAGCTCCGGGACAGGGGGGACCTACGAGCAGTACTTC
NA	TRBV5-1	NA	TRBJ2-2	CASSLELAGATGELFF	TGCGCCAGCAGCTTGGAGTTGGCAGGGGCGACCGGGGAGCTGTTTTTT
TRBD2	TRBV20-1	NA	TRBJ2-3	CSASSLAGDTDTQYF	TGCAGTGCTAGTTCGCTAGCGGGAGACACAGATACGCAGTATTTT
TRBD2	TRBV5-1	NA	TRBJ2-7	CASSIGTSGSYEQYF	TGCGCCAGCAGCATCGGGACTAGCGGGAGTTACGAGCAGTACTTC
NA	TRBV5-1	NA	TRBJ1-2	CASSLEPQGRYNYGYTF	TGCGCCAGCAGCTTGGAACCTCAGGGGCGATACAACTATGGCTACACCTTC
TRBD1	TRBV6-5	NA	TRBJ2-1	CASQMDRGFNEQFF	TGTGCCAGTCAAATGGACAGGGGTTTCAATGAGCAGTTCTTC
TRBD1	TRBV5-1	once	TRBJ1-5	CASSLGQGTQPQHF	TGCGCCAGCAGCCTGGGACAGGGGACTCAGCCCCAGCATTTT
TRBD1	TRBV7-2	NA	TRBJ1-1	CASSLHMQGGGTEAFF	TGTGCCAGCAGCTTACATATGCAGGGGGGAGGCACTGAAGCTTTCTTT